The T cell receptor (beta chain) described here comes from a study of blood T cells in healthy people across ages. Findings of the study overall: As naive T cell percentage varied, TCR beta diversity correlated strongly with it. Greater diversity and more naive CD4+ cells were seen in long-lived donors than in aged donors. Older age coincided with a roughly linear decline in TCR beta diversity per million T cells.

Alongside a J-beta primer mix, a sample-barcoded 5' primer served in a second PCR lasting about 7 to 12 cycles. The study obtained at least 2.5 million CDR3-containing paired-end reads from every sample. In TCRdb, the 5' RACE reads were re-called with MiXCR into one record per CDR3 protein. The sample carries about 730,000 distinct CDR3 sequences, roughly 45% recorded once. In the case of this clonotype: Its specificity is not known.

J was trimmed by 9 bases and V by 7 bases; bases with no gene match: 11. Looked up from germline, CDR1 is LGHDT and CDR2 is YNNKEL (reference sequence). This CDR3 has 14 residues. This chain links TRBV3-1 with TRBJ2-1; 8 bases align to TRBD2. The sequencing sample was made of blood. The sequence was obtained from a woman in her sixties in good health. This CDR3 reads CASTERGYRSEQFF. CDR3 coding DNA: TGTGCCAGCACAGAGCGGGGGTACAGGAGTGAGCAGTTCTTC.